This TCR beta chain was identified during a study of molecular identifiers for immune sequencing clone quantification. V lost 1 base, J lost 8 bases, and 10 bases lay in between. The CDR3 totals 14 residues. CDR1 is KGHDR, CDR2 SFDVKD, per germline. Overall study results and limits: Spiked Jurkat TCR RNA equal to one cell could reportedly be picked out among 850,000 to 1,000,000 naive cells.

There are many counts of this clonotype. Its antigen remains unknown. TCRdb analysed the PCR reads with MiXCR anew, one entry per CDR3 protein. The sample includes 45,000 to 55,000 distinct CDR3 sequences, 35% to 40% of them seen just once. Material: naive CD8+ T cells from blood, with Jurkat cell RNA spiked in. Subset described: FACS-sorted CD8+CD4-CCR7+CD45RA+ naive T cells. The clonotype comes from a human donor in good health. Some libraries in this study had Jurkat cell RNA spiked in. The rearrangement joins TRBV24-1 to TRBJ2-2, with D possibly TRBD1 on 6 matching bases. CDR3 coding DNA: TGTGCCACCAGTGATTTTGGGGGCTCAGGGGAGCTGTTTTTT. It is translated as CATSDFGGSGELFF.